This T cell receptor beta chain was documented in a study of T cell responses to AZD1222 COVID-19 vaccine. Study-level results: Clonal diversity was possibly underestimated; the donors were predominantly white British and more often female. In the spike-specific TCR repertoire, nearly half reportedly target unmutated variant regions. Researchers report vaccine-associated CD4 TCRs spanning spike, with dominance at 160-218 and 743-854. The study found Spike-specific TCR breadth and depth rose after two AZD1222 doses.

In the case of this clone: Antigen: not known.

V lost 0 bases and J lost 2, with 11 bases in between. Germline V gene lookup returns CDR1 SGDLS and CDR2 YYNGEE. The CDR3 totals 15 residues. Profiling relied on immunoSEQ multiplex PCR, and the TCRdb table lists in-frame clones only, not all of them. The sample records 130,000 to 150,000 clones, roughly 90% being singletons. This sample comprised peripheral blood, obtained on day 0 of AZD1222 vaccination. The TCR was taken from an adult in good health. The rearrangement links TRBV9 to TRBJ2-5; the D is unclear. This CDR3 reads CASSVGSQNQETQYF. The CDR3 coding sequence is TGTGCCAGCAGCGTAGGTAGCCAGAATCAAGAGACCCAGTACTTC.